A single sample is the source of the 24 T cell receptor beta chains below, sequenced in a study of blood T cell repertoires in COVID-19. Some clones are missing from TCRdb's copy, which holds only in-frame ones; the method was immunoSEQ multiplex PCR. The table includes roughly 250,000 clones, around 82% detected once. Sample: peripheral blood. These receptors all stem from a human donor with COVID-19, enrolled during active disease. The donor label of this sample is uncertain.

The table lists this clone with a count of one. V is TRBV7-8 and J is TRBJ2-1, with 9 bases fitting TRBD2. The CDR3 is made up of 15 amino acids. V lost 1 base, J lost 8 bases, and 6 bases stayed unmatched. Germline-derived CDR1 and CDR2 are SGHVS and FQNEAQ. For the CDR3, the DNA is TGTGCCAGCAGCTTAGGAGGTAGCGGGAGTCATGAGCAGTTCTTC. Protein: CASSLGGSGSHEQFF.

The CDR3 DNA follows: TGTGCCAGCAGCCGTACCGGGGGGGTCAATCAGCCCCAGCATTTT. Its translation: CASSRTGGVNQPQHF. The chain combines TRBV28 with TRBJ1-5, with D perhaps matching TRBD1 (5 bases). This CDR3 spans 15 amino acids. The V and J ends lost 6 bases and 3 bases respectively, with 15 bases between them. Germline values: CDR1 MDHEN, CDR2 SYDVKM.

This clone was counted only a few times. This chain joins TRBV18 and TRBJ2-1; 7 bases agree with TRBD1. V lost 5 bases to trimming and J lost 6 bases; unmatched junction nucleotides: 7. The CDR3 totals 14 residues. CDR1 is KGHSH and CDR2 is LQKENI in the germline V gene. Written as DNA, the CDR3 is TGTGCCAGCTCAGGGGACAGTCGAGGCAATGAGCAGTTCTTC. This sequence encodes CASSGDSRGNEQFF.

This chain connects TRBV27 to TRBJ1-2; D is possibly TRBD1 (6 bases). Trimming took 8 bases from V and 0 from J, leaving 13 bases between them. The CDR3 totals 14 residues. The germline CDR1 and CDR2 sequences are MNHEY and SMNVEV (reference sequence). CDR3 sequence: CASERGGPNYGYTF. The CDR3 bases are TGTGCCAGCGAAAGGGGGGGCCCTAACTATGGCTACACCTTC.

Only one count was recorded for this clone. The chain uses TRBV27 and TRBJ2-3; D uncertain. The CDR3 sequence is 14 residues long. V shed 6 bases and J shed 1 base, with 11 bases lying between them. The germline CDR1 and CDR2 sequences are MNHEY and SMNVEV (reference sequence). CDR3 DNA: TGTGCCAGCAGCCGCCTCCGGGGCACAGATACGCAGTATTTT. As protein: CASSRLRGTDTQYF.

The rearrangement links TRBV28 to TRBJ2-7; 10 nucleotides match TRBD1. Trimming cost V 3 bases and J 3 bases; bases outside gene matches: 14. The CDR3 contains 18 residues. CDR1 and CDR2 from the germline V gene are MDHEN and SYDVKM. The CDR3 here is CASSFGQGGVGLIYEQYF. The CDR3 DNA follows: TGTGCCAGCAGTTTCGGACAGGGGGGAGTAGGGTTAATCTACGAGCAGTACTTC. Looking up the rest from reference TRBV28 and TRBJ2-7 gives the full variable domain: DVKVTQSSRYLVKRTGEKVFLECVQDMDHENMFWYRQDPGLGLRLIYFSYDVKMKEKGDIPEGYSVSREKKERFSLILESASTNQTSMYLCASSFGQGGVGLIYEQYFGPGTRLTVT.

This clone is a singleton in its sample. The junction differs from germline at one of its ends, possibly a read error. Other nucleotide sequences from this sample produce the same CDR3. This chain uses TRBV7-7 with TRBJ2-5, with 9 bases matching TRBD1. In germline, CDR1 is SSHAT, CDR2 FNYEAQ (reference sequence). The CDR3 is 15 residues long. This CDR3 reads CASSLGGQGQETQYF. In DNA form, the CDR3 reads TGTGCTAGCAGCTTAGGGGGACAGGGCCAAGAGACCCAGTACTTC.

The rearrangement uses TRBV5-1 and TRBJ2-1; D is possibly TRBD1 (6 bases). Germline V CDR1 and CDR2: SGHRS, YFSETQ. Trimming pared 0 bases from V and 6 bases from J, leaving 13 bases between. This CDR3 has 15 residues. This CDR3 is CASSLVQGSFNEQFF. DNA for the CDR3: TGCGCCAGCAGCTTGGTTCAGGGGTCGTTCAATGAGCAGTTCTTC.

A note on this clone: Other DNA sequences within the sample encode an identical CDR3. As DNA, the CDR3 is TGTGCCAGTAGTCCGCTGGCGGGAGGGACAGATACGCAGTATTTT. Residues: CASSPLAGGTDTQYF. This chain links TRBV19 with TRBJ2-3; 9 bases are a match to TRBD2. The CDR3 has 15 residues. Germline lookup yields CDR1 LNHDA and CDR2 SQIVND (reference sequence). V shed 5 bases, J shed 3 bases, and the junction held 6 bases outside the gene matches.

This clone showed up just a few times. CDR3 loop: CSARIRDRGDSPLHF. The CDR3, as DNA: TGCAGCGCACGAATCCGGGACAGGGGTGATTCACCCCTCCACTTT. The V call is TRBV29-1, the J call TRBJ1-6, with 10 bases identical to TRBD1. CDR3 length: 15 amino acids. The germline CDR1 and CDR2 sequences are SQVTM and ANQGSEA. With V trimmed by 7 bases and J by 8 bases, 11 bases remained unmatched.

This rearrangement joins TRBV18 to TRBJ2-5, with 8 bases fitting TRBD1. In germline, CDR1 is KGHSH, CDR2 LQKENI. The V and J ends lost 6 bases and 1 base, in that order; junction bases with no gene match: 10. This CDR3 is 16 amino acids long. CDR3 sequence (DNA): TGTGCCAGCTCTCTAGGGGGCACAGGGGGCCAAGAGACCCAGTACTTC. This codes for CASSLGGTGGQETQYF.

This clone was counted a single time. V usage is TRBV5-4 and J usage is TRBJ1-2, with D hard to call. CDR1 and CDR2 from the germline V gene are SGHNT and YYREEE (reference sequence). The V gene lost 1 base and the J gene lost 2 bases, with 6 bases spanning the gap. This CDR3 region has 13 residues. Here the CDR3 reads CASSLYGNYGYTF. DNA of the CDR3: TGTGCCAGCAGCTTGTACGGGAACTATGGCTACACCTTC.

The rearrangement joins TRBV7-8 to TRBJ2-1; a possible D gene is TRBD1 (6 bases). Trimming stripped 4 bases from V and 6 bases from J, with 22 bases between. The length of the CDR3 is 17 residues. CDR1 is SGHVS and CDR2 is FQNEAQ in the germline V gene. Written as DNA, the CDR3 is TGTGCCAGCAGCTCCGGATTCCGGGACACCCTGAGCAATGAGCAGTTCTTC. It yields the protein CASSSGFRDTLSNEQFF.

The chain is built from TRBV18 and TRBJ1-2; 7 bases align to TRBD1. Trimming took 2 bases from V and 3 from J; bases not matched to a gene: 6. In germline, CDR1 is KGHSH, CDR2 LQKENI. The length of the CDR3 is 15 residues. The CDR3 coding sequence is TGTGCCAGCTCACCAGACAGGGCCGATTACTATGGCTACACCTTC. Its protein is CASSPDRADYYGYTF.

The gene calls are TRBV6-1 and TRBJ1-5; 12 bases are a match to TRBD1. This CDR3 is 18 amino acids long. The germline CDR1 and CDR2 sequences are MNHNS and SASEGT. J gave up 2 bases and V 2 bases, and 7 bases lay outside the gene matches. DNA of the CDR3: TGTGCCAGCAGTGAATGGGGACAGGGGGCCGCTGGCAATCAGCCCCAGCATTTT. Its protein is CASSEWGQGAAGNQPQHF.

In DNA, the CDR3 is TGCGCCAGCAGCTTCGGACAGGTTAATAATGAAAAACTGTTTTTT. It encodes CASSFGQVNNEKLFF. The chain uses TRBV5-1 and TRBJ1-4; 7 bases agree with TRBD1. V dropped 2 bases and J dropped 4; count of bases not matched to a gene: 5. This CDR3 has 15 residues. CDR1 is SGHRS and CDR2 is YFSETQ in the germline V gene.

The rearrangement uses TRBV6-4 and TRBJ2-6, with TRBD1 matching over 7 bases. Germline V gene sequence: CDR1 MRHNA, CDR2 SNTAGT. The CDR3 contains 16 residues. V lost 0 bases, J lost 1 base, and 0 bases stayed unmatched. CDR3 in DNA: TGTGCCAGCAGTGACTCGACAGGGTCTGGGGCCAACGTCCTGACTTTC. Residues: CASSDSTGSGANVLTF.

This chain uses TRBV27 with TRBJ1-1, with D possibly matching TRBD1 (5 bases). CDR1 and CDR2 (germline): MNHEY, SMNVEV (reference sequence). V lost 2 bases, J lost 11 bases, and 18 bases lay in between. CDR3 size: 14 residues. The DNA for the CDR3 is TGTGCCAGCAGTTTAGGGGCAGGGAAAAGTCACGCTTTCTTT. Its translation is CASSLGAGKSHAFF.

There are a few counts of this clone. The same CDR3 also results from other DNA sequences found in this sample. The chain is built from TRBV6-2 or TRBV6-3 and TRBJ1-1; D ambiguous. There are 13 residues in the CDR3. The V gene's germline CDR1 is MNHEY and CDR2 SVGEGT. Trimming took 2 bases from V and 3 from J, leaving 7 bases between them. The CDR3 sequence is CASSYGGYTEAFF. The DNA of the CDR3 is TGTGCCAGCAGTTACGGAGGGTACACTGAAGCTTTCTTT.

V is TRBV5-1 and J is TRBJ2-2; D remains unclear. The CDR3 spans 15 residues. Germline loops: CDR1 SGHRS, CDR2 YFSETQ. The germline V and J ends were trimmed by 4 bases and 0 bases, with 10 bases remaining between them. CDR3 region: CASSVLQTNTGELFF. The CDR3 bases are TGCGCCAGCAGCGTATTACAGACGAACACCGGGGAGCTGTTTTTT.

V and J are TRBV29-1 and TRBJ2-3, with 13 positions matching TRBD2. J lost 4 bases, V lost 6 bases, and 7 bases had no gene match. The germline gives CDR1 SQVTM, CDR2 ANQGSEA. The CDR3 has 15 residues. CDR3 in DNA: TGCAGCGTCGGGGCTGGGACTAGCGGGGCAGATACGCAGTATTTT. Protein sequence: CSVGAGTSGADTQYF.

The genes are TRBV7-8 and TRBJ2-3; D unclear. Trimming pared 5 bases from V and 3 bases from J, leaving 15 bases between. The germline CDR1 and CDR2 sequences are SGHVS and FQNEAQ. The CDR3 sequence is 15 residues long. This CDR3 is CASSPRLGDTDTQYF. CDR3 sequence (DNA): TGTGCCAGCAGCCCCAGGTTGGGCGATACAGATACGCAGTATTTT.

Written as DNA, the CDR3 is TGTGCCAGCAGCTTGGATCCGGGTCGGAATGGCTACACCTTC. Protein product: CASSLDPGRNGYTF. The rearrangement joins TRBV5-5 to TRBJ1-2; D is undetermined. Per germline, CDR1 SGHKS and CDR2 YYEKEE (reference sequence). The length of the CDR3 is 14 residues. V was trimmed by 0 bases and J by 6 bases, leaving 12 bases between them.

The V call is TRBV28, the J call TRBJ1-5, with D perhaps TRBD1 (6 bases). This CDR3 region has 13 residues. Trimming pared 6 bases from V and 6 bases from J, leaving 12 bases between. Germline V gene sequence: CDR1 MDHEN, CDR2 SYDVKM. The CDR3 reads CASRQNRVQPQHF. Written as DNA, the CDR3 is TGTGCCAGCAGACAAAACAGGGTTCAGCCCCAGCATTTT.